Following are 30 T cell receptor beta chains from one sample sequenced in a study of CD8 T cells in Susac syndrome. The RNA input was roughly 0.45 to 1 ug, and it was reverse transcribed with random hexamers. One entry per CDR3 protein, called by TCRdb with MiXCR from the immunoSEQ multiplex PCR reads. Among 160,000 or so distinct CDR3 sequences listed, about 95% were seen once. The specimen sequenced was CD8+ T cells from PBMCs. The source of these receptors is a human donor with multiple sclerosis.

This clonotype was seen a single time. J is TRBJ2-1 and V is TRBV9; 7 positions agree with TRBD1. Germline CDR1 is SGDLS and CDR2 is YYNGEE. Trimming at V came to 3 bases and at J to 5 bases, leaving 8 bases not matched to a gene. The CDR3 loop spans 15 amino acids. The CDR3 DNA reads TGTGCCAGCAGCGCCGGGACAGAGAAAGACAATGAGCAGTTCTTC. This translates into CASSAGTEKDNEQFF. The full variable domain, rest sourced from reference TRBV9 and TRBJ2-1, is DSGVTQTPKHLITATGQRVTLRCSPRSGDLSVYWYQQSLDQGLQFLIQYYNGEERAKGNILERFSAQQFPDLHSELNLSSLELGDSALYFCASSAGTEKDNEQFFGPGTRLTVL.

This rearrangement joins TRBV30 to TRBJ1-1; D call uncertain. The V gene's germline CDR1 is GTSNPN and CDR2 SVGIG (reference sequence). V was cut by 5 bases and J by 5 bases, with 12 bases left in between. The CDR3 contains 12 residues. CDR3 amino acids: CAWAPIGTEAFF. The CDR3 coding sequence is TGTGCCTGGGCCCCCATCGGTACTGAAGCTTTCTTT.

The chain uses TRBV5-1 and TRBJ2-5, with D unresolved. The V gene lost 3 bases and the J gene lost 5 bases, with 17 bases spanning the gap. Germline CDR1 reads SGHRS; CDR2 reads YFSETQ. The CDR3 has 15 amino acids. The CDR3: CASSSLFGPQETQYF. CDR3 in DNA: TGCGCCAGCAGCTCCCTCTTTGGACCCCAGGAGACCCAGTACTTC.

Note on this clonotype: One end of the junction fails to match germline, which may point to a read error. The chain joins TRBV4-1 to TRBJ2-1, with TRBD2 matching 15 bases. The CDR3 consists of 15 residues. CDR1 and CDR2 (germline): MGHRA, YSYEKL. CDR3 nucleotides: TGCGCCAGCAGCCAAGAATGGACTAGCGGGGGGGCCGGCCTCTTC. Amino acid sequence: CASSQEWTSGGAGLF.

The chain joins TRBV5-4 to TRBJ2-7; 7 nucleotides line up with TRBD1. J was trimmed by 6 bases and V by 1 base; bases with no gene match: 4. The CDR3 length is 13 residues. Germline values: CDR1 SGHNT, CDR2 YYREEE (reference sequence). The CDR3 DNA sequence: TGTGCCAGCAGCTTGCACAGGGGTTCCGAGCAGTACGTC. This sequence encodes CASSLHRGSEQYV.

V gene TRBV11-1 combines with J gene TRBJ1-5; TRBD1 matches 9 bases. The CDR3 totals 18 residues. The V gene end was trimmed by 4 bases and the J gene end by 5 bases; junction bases not matched to a gene: 15. From germline, CDR1 is SGHAT and CDR2 FQDESV (reference sequence). CDR3 coding DNA: TGTGCCAGCAGCTCCGGACAGGGGCAAAACGACCTCGATCAGCCCCAGCATTTT. Translating gives CASSSGQGQNDLDQPQHF.

V is TRBV7-9 and J is TRBJ1-2, with D possibly being TRBD1 (5 bases). The CDR3 has 15 residues. Trimming took off 5 bases at V and 7 bases at J, with 20 bases between the two ends. The V gene's germline CDR1 is SEHNR and CDR2 FQNEAQ (reference sequence). The DNA of the CDR3 is TGTGCCAGCAGCCCGCCTGGGGCCAGGGAGGGTGGCTACACCTTC. Translating it yields CASSPPGAREGGYTF.

The rearrangement uses TRBV29-1 and TRBJ2-3; D ambiguous. V lost 0 bases and J 8 bases, leaving 0 bases between the germline ends. Per the germline V gene, CDR1 is SQVTM and CDR2 is ANQGSEA. The CDR3 consists of 9 residues. In DNA form, the CDR3 reads TGCAGCGTTGAAGATACGCAGTATTTT. Protein product: CSVEDTQYF.

The chain links TRBV7-9 to TRBJ2-7; the D is unclear. The CDR3 has 13 amino acids. Germline CDR1 is SEHNR and CDR2 is FQNEAQ (reference sequence). The V end was cut by 5 bases, the J end by 0 bases, with 8 bases between. The CDR3 here is CASSGQSSYEQYF. The CDR3 DNA sequence: TGTGCCAGCAGCGGGCAGAGCTCCTACGAGCAGTACTTC.

The chain has TRBV30 and TRBJ2-1; maybe TRBD1 (6 bases). This CDR3 has 11 residues. The germline V gene has CDR1 GTSNPN and CDR2 SVGIG (reference sequence). V was shortened by 2 bases and J by 7 bases, with 6 bases between the two germline ends. The CDR3 nucleotides are TGTGCCTGGAGTACAGGGAATGAGCAGTTCTTC. Its protein product is CAWSTGNEQFF.

This chain joins TRBV29-1 and TRBJ2-3; 7 bases are shared with TRBD2. Germline assignment: CDR1 SQVTM and CDR2 ANQGSEA. The CDR3 has 14 amino acids. The trim removed 3 bases at V and 5 bases at J, leaving 8 bases unmatched. The CDR3 reads CSVDLAGVGDTQYF. The CDR3 DNA reads as TGCAGCGTTGATCTTGCGGGGGTAGGAGATACGCAGTATTTT.

The chain is built from TRBV27 and TRBJ2-3; D is unclear. The CDR3 runs to 16 residues. Between the trimmed V and J ends, which lost 3 bases and 4 bases, there was a span of 17 bases. The germline CDR1 and CDR2 sequences are MNHEY and SMNVEV (reference sequence). The CDR3 nucleotides read TGTGCCAGCAGTTTTGGCGTCGTTACTGGCGCAGATACGCAGTATTTT. Its translation is CASSFGVVTGADTQYF.

This clonotype occurred many times. V is TRBV7-9 and J is TRBJ1-1, with no clear D. The V end lost 6 bases, the J end lost 5 bases, and 10 bases lay between the germline ends. CDR3 length equals 12 residues. CDR1 SEHNR and CDR2 FQNEAQ come from the germline V gene (reference sequence). DNA of the CDR3: TGTGCCAGCAGTTTGGCCGGGACTGAAGCTTTCTTT. Amino acid sequence: CASSLAGTEAFF.

V gene TRBV20-1 combines with J gene TRBJ2-2; maybe TRBD1 (6 bases). The CDR3 totals 17 residues. Germline values: CDR1 DFQATT, CDR2 SNEGSKA (reference sequence). V gave up 1 base and J gave up 4 bases, with 19 bases separating them. CDR3 sequence reads: CSARGVFRDKGTGELFF. The CDR3 bases are TGCAGTGCTAGAGGGGTATTTCGGGACAAAGGCACCGGGGAGCTGTTTTTT.

The table lists this clonotype with a count of one. This sequence joins TRBV30 and TRBJ2-3; TRBD2 is a possible D gene (5 bases). V lost 0 bases to trimming and J lost 1 base, with 20 bases between them. This CDR3 spans 18 amino acids. Germline V gives CDR1 GTSNPN, CDR2 SVGIG (reference sequence). The chain's CDR3 is CAWSVPTDYYPGTDTQYF. CDR3 nucleotides: TGTGCCTGGAGTGTCCCAACTGACTACTACCCCGGCACAGATACGCAGTATTTT.

The genes are TRBV4-1 and TRBJ2-5; 14 bases agree with TRBD2. The germline gives CDR1 MGHRA, CDR2 YSYEKL. CDR3 length: 18 amino acids. V was pared by 4 bases and J by 2 bases, with 9 bases of the junction left unmatched. DNA of the CDR3: TGCGCCAGCAGCCTCGGACTAGCGGGGGGAGGGTCTCAAGAGACCCAGTACTTC. Translation: CASSLGLAGGGSQETQYF.

The chain has TRBV7-9 and TRBJ1-1; TRBD1 aligns across 8 bases. Germline V gives CDR1 SEHNR, CDR2 FQNEAQ (reference sequence). CDR3 length: 14 amino acids. V lost 4 bases to trimming and J lost 7 bases; unmatched junction nucleotides: 8. The DNA of the CDR3 is TGTGCCAGCAGCTCCCAGGGGGCGCAGAGTGAAGCTTTCTTT. Protein: CASSSQGAQSEAFF.

The V call is TRBV7-6, the J call TRBJ1-1; D remains unclear. The germline V gene encodes CDR1 SGHVS and CDR2 FNYEAQ. The CDR3 has 14 amino acids. V dropped 2 bases and J dropped 4 bases, with 11 bases sitting between them. The CDR3: CASSLNGERTEAFF. Written as DNA, the CDR3 is TGTGCCAGCAGCTTAAATGGCGAGCGCACTGAAGCTTTCTTT.

V gene TRBV20-1 combines with J gene TRBJ1-1; TRBD1 matches 8 bases. CDR1 DFQATT and CDR2 SNEGSKA come from the germline V gene (reference sequence). The CDR3 is 14 amino acids. The V gene end was trimmed by 2 bases and the J gene end by 6 bases; junction bases not matched to a gene: 8. CDR3 DNA sequence: TGCAGTGCTAGATCGGGACAGGAGCTCGCTGAAGCTTTCTTT. This translates into CSARSGQELAEAFF.

V and J are TRBV7-8 and TRBJ2-3; 11 nucleotides match TRBD2. Trimming at V came to 1 base and at J to 5 bases, leaving 2 bases not matched to a gene. The CDR3 totals 15 residues. CDR1 is SGHVS and CDR2 is FQNEAQ in the germline V gene. The CDR3 DNA reads as TGTGCCAGCAGCTTAGGTAGCGGGGGGGTAGATACGCAGTATTTT. Its protein product is CASSLGSGGVDTQYF.

V and J are TRBV2 and TRBJ2-1, with TRBD1 identical over 8 bases. Trimming took 3 bases from V and 9 from J; bases not matched to a gene: 13. CDR3 length: 16 residues. Per germline, CDR1 SNHLY and CDR2 FYNNEI. CDR3 in amino acids: CASSDPGQGAAVEQFF. The CDR3 DNA reads TGTGCCAGCAGTGATCCGGGGCAGGGGGCGGCGGTTGAGCAGTTCTTC. Full variable domain (missing parts from reference TRBV2 and TRBJ2-1): EPEVTQTPSHQVTQMGQEVILRCVPISNHLYFYWYRQILGQKVEFLVSFYNNEISEKSEIFDDQFSVERPDGSNFTLKIRSTKLEDSAMYFCASSDPGQGAAVEQFFGPGTRLTVL.

CDR3 coding DNA: TGTGCCAGCAGCCGCGGGCCCTCCGGGACAGGGGACTCCTACGAGCAGTACTTC. It codes for CASSRGPSGTGDSYEQYF. The V call is TRBV14, the J call TRBJ2-7, with 10 bases aligning to TRBD1. Germline CDR1 and CDR2: SGHDN and FVKESK. Unmatched junction bases numbered 12, after V lost 4 bases and J lost 0 bases. The CDR3 contains 18 residues.

The V call is TRBV7-6, the J call TRBJ2-1; D remains unclear. Germline V gene data show CDR1 as SGHVS and CDR2 as FNYEAQ. This CDR3 has 13 amino acids. Between the trimmed V and J ends, which lost 5 bases and 4 bases, there was a span of 9 bases. The CDR3: CASSPLPYNEQFF. As DNA, the CDR3 is TGTGCCAGCAGCCCGCTACCGTACAATGAGCAGTTCTTC.

The chain recombines TRBV12-3 or TRBV12-4 with TRBJ2-3; the match to TRBD1 covers 7 bases. Trimming cost V 9 bases and J 2 bases; bases outside gene matches: 5. This CDR3 is built from 13 residues. The CDR3, as DNA: TGTGCCAGTTGGACAGGCAACACAGATACGCAGTATTTT. The encoded protein is CASWTGNTDTQYF.

This chain connects TRBV30 to TRBJ2-1; D is perhaps TRBD2 (6 bases). Germline V CDR1 and CDR2: GTSNPN, SVGIG (reference sequence). The CDR3 contains 14 residues. The V gene lost 3 bases and the J gene lost 4 bases, with 13 bases spanning the gap. In DNA, the CDR3 is TGTGCCTGGAGCGGGACTTCCCTTTACAATGAGCAGTTCTTC. Its protein product is CAWSGTSLYNEQFF.

This rearrangement joins TRBV29-1 to TRBJ2-3; D is unresolved. The CDR3 has 14 residues. CDR1 SQVTM and CDR2 ANQGSEA come from the germline V gene. The ends were cut back, 4 bases at V and 5 bases at J, with 16 bases in the middle. The CDR3 DNA is TGCAGCGTTGTTGTGCCCTCTTTGGGAGATACGCAGTATTTT. As protein: CSVVVPSLGDTQYF.

The chain links TRBV12-3 or TRBV12-4 to TRBJ1-1; D not resolved. The CDR3 length is 12 residues. V dropped 3 bases and J dropped 8 bases, with 10 bases sitting between them. The CDR3 coding sequence is TGTGCCAGCAGTTTTGGTGGCGGAGAAGCTTTCTTT. Protein sequence: CASSFGGGEAFF.

The chain uses TRBV30 and TRBJ2-1, with 7 nucleotides matching TRBD2. The CDR3 is 14 residues long. V was clipped by 4 bases and J by 6 bases; unmatched bases: 9. Germline CDR1 is GTSNPN and CDR2 is SVGIG (reference sequence). Written as DNA, the CDR3 is TGTGCCTGGACTCCCATGGCTAGCGGCAATGAGCAGTTCTTC. Encoded protein: CAWTPMASGNEQFF.

The chain uses TRBV23-1 and TRBJ1-5; 9 nucleotides align to TRBD1. TRBV23-1 is classed as an ORF, of uncertain function. The CDR3 consists of 17 residues. The J segment lost 5 bases and the V segment lost 0 bases, leaving 8 bases of the junction unmatched. In DNA, the CDR3 is TGCGCCAGCAGTCAATCGCGGGACAGGGCTTCTGATCAGCCCCAGCATTTT. Translating it yields CASSQSRDRASDQPQHF.

CDR3 nucleotides: TGTGCCAGCAGTAAGGCAAGCGGGGGGGCAGCCTACAATGAGCAGTTCTTC. This gives the protein CASSKASGGAAYNEQFF. The genes are TRBV6-1 and TRBJ2-1, with TRBD2 identical over 10 bases. Germline V gene data show CDR1 as MNHNS and CDR2 as SASEGT. The CDR3 loop spans 17 amino acids. V was clipped by 5 bases and J by 2 bases; unmatched bases: 9.